This T cell receptor (beta chain) appears in the sequencing data of a study of patients and donors after allogeneic stem cell transplantation. One entry per CDR3 protein, called by TCRdb with MiXCR from the RT-PCR reads. The table includes roughly 940,000 distinct CDR3 sequences, approximately 19% detected once. Trimming removed 3 bases from V and 4 bases from J, with 10 bases in between. Germline CDR1 reads MNHNS; CDR2 reads SASEGT. The CDR3 contains 14 residues. The chain recombines TRBV6-1 with TRBJ1-5; D is unclear. This clonotype originated in a human donor who was either an allogeneic HSCT recipient or a stem cell or donor lymphocyte infusion donor (not recorded which). It is not recorded whose cells these are; they may come from a transplant donor. Sequences were obtained from blood, either unsorted or a sorted T cell fraction (not recorded which). The CDR3 nucleotides are TGTGCCAGCAGTGATACTTCCCCTAATCAGCCCCAGCATTTT. This translates into CASSDTSPNQPQHF.